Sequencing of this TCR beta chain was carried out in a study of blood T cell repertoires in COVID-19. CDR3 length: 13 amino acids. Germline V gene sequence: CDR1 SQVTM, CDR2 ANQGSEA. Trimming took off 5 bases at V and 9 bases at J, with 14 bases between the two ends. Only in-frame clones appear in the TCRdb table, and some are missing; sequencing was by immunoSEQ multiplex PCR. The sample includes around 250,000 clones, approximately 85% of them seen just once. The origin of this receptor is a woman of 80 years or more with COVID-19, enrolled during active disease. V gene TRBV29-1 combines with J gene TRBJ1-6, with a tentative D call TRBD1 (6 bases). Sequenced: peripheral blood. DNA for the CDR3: TGCAGCGTTATGGGGACAAGAGGTTCACCCCTCCACTTT. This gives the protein CSVMGTRGSPLHF.